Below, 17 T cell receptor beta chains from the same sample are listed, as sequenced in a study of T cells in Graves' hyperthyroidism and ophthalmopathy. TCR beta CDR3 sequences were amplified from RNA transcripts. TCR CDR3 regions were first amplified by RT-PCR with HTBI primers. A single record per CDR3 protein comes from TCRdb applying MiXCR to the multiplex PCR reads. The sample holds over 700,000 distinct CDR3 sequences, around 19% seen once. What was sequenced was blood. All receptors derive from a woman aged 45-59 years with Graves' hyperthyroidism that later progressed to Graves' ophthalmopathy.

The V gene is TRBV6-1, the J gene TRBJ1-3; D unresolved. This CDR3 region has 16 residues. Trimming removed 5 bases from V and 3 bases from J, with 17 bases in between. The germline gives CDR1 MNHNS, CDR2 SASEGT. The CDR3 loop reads CASSTPLGGYGNTIYF. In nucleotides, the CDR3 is TGTGCCAGCAGTACACCCCTAGGCGGATATGGAAACACCATATATTTT.

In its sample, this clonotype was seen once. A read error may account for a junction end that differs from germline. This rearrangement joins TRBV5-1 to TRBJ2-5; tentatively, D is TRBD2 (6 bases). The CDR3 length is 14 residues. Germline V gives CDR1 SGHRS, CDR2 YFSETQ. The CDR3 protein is CASNLEAGQETQYF. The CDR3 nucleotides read TGCGCCAGCAACTTGGAAGCGGGTCAAGAGACCCAGTACTTC.

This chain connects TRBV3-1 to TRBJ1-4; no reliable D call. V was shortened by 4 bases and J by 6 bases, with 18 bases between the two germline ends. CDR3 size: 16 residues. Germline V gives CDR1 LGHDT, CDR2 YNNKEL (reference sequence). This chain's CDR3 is CASSPNPQWGDEKLFF. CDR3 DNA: TGTGCCAGCAGCCCGAACCCACAGTGGGGAGATGAAAAACTGTTTTTT.

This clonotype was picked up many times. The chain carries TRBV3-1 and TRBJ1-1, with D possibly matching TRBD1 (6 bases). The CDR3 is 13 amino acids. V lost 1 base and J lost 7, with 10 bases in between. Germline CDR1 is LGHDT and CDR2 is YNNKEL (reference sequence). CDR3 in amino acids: CASSQVGGSEAFF. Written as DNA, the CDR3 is TGTGCCAGCAGCCAAGTGGGGGGCAGTGAAGCTTTCTTT.

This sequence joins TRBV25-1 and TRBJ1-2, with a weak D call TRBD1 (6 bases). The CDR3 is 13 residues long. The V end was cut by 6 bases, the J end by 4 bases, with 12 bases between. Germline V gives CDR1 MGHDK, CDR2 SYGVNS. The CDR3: CASSDRIFYGYTF. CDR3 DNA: TGTGCCAGCAGCGACAGGATTTTCTATGGCTACACCTTC.

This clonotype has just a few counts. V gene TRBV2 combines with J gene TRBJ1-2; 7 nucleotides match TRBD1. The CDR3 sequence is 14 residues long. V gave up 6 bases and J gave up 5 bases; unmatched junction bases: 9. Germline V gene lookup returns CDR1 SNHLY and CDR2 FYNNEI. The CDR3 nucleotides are TGTGCCAGCAGACTAACAGGGGCAGGGTATGGCTACACCTTC. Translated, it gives CASRLTGAGYGYTF.

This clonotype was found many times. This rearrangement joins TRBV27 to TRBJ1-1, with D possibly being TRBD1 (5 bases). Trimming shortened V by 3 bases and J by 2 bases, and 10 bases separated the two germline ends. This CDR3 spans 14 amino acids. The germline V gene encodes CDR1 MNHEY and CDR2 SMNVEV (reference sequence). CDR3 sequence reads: CASSFRGSNTEAFF. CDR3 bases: TGTGCCAGCAGTTTCCGGGGGTCTAACACTGAAGCTTTCTTT.

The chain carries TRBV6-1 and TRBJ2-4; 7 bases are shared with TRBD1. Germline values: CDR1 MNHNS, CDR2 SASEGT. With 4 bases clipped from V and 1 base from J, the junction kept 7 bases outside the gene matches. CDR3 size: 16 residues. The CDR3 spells CASSGHRDSAKNIQYF. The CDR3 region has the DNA TGTGCCAGCAGTGGACACAGGGACAGTGCCAAAAACATTCAGTACTTC.

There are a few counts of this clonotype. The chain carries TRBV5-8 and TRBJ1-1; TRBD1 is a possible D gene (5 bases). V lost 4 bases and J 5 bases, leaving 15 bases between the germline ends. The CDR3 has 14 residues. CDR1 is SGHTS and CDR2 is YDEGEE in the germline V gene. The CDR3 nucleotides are TGTGCCAGCAGCCCCGGGGGTAGGACGACTGAAGCTTTCTTT. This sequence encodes CASSPGGRTTEAFF.

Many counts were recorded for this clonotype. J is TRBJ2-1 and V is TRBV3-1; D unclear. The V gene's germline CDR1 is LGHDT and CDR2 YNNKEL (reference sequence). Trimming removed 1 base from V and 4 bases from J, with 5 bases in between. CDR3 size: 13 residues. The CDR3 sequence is CASSQGTYNEQFF. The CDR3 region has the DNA TGTGCCAGCAGCCAAGGGACGTACAATGAGCAGTTCTTC.

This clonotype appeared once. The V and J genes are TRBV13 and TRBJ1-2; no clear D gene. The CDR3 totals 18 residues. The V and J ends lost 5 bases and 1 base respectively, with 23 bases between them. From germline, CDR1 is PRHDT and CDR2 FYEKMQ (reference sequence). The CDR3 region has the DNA TGTGCCAGCAGCAGCCGGACCTTCATTCCCATAAATAACTATGGCTACACCTTC. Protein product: CASSSRTFIPINNYGYTF.

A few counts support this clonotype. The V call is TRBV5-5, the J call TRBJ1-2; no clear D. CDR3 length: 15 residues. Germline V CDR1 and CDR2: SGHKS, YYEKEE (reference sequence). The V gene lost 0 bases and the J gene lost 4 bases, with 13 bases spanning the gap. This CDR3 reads CASSLDVRDPYGYTF. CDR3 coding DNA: TGTGCCAGCAGCTTGGATGTCCGAGACCCCTATGGCTACACCTTC.

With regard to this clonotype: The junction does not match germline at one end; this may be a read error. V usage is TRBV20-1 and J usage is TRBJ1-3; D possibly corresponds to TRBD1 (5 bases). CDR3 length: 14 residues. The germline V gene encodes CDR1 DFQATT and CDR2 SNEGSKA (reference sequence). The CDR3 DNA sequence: TGCAGTGCTAGGGCACAGGCCCCTGGAAACACCATATGTTTT. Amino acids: CSARAQAPGNTICF.

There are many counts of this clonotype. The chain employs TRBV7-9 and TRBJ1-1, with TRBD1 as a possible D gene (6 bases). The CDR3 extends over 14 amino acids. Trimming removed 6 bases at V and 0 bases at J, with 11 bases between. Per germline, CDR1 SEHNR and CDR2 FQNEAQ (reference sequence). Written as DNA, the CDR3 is TGTGCCAGCAGTTACGACAGGTTGAACACTGAAGCTTTCTTT. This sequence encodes CASSYDRLNTEAFF. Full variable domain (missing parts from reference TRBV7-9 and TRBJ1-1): DTGVSQNPRHKITKRGQNVTFRCDPISEHNRLYWYRQTLGQGPEFLTYFQNEAQLEKSRLLSDRFSAERPKGSFSTLEIQRTEQGDSAMYLCASSYDRLNTEAFFGQGTRLTVV.

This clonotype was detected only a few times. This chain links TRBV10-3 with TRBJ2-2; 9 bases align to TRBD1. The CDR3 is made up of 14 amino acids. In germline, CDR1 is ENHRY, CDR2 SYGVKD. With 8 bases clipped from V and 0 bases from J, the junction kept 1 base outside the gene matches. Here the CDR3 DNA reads TGTGCCATCCGACAGGGGGCGAACACCGGGGAGCTGTTTTTT. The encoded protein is CAIRQGANTGELFF.

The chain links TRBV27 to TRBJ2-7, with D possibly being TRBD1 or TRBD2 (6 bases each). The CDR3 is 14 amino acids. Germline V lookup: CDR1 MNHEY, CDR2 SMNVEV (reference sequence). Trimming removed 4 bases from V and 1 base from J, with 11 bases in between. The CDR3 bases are TGTGCCAGCAGTTGGGGGGACAATTCCTACGAGCAGTACTTC. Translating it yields CASSWGDNSYEQYF.

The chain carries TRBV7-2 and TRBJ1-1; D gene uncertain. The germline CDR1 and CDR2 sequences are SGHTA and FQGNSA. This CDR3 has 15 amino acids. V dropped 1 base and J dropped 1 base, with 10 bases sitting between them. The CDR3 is CASSLGSRKNTEAFF. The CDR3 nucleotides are TGTGCCAGCAGCTTAGGGTCCAGAAAGAACACTGAAGCTTTCTTT.